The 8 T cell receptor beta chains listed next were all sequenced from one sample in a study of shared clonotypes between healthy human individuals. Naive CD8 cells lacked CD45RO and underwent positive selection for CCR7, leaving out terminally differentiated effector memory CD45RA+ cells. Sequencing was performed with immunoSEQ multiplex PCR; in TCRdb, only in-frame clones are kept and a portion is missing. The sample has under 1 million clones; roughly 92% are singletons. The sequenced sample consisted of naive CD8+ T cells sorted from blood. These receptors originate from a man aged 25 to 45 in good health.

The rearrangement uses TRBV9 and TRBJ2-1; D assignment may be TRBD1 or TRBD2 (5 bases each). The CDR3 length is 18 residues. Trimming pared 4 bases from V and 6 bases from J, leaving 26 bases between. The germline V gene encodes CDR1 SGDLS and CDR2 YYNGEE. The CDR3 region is CASSLHRGIQENFNEQFF. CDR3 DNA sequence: TGTGCCAGCAGCTTGCACCGGGGAATACAGGAAAATTTCAATGAGCAGTTCTTC. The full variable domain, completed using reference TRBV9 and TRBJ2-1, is DSGVTQTPKHLITATGQRVTLRCSPRSGDLSVYWYQQSLDQGLQFLIQYYNGEERAKGNILERFSAQQFPDLHSELNLSSLELGDSALYFCASSLHRGIQENFNEQFFGPGTRLTVL.

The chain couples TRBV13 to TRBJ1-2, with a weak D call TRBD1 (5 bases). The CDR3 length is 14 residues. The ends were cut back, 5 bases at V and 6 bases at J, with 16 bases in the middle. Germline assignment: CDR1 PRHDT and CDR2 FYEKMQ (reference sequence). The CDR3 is CASSLWLGVDGYTF. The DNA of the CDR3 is TGTGCCAGCAGCCTATGGCTGGGGGTGGATGGCTACACCTTC.

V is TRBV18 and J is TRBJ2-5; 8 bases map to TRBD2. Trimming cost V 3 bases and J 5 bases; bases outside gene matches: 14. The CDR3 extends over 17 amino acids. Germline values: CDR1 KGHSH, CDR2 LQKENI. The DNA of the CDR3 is TGTGCCAGCTCACCCGGGAGCGGGAGAAGGAGTTCGGAGACCCAGTACTTC. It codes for CASSPGSGRRSSETQYF.

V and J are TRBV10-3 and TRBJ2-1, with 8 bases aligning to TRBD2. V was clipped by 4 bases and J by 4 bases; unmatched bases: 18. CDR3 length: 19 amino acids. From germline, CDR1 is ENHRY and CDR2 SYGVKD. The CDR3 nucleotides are TGTGCCATCAGTGGAAAAGTAATCGGACTAGCTCAAGGATACAATGAGCAGTTCTTC. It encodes CAISGKVIGLAQGYNEQFF.

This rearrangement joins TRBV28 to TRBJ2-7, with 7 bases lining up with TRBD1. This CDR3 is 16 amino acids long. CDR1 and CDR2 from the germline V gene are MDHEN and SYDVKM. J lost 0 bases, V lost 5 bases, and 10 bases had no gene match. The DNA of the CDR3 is TGTGCCAGCAGTAAATGGGCGGACAGGAGCTCCTACGAGCAGTACTTC. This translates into CASSKWADRSSYEQYF.

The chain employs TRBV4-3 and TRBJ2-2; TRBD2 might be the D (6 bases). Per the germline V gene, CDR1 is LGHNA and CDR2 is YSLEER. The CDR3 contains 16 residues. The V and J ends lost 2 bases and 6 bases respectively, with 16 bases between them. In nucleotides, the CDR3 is TGCGCCAGCAGCCAACCCTCGGAGGGATGGGCCGGGGAGCTGTTTTTT. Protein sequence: CASSQPSEGWAGELFF.

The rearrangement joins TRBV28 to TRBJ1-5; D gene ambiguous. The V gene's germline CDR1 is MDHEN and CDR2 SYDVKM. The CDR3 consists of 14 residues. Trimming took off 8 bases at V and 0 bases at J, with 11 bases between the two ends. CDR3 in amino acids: CASLGEYSNQPQHF. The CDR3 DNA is TGTGCCAGCCTCGGGGAATATAGCAATCAGCCCCAGCATTTT. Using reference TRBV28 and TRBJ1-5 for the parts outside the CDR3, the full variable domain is DVKVTQSSRYLVKRTGEKVFLECVQDMDHENMFWYRQDPGLGLRLIYFSYDVKMKEKGDIPEGYSVSREKKERFSLILESASTNQTSMYLCASLGEYSNQPQHFGDGTRLSIL.

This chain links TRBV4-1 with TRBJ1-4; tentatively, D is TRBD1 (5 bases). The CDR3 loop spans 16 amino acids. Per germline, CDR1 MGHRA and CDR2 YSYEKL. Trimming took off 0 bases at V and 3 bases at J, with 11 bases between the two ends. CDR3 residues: CASSQDGGIANEKLFF. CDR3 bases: TGCGCCAGCAGCCAAGATGGGGGGATTGCTAATGAAAAACTGTTTTTT.